A single T cell receptor beta chain is shown here with its context. Its cognate antigen is unknown. Next came a second PCR, run for about 6 to 11 cycles, which used a sample-barcoded 5' primer along with a J-beta primer mix. TCRdb reprocessed the 5' RACE reads via MiXCR and lists one record per CDR3 protein. The sample has around 500,000 distinct CDR3 sequences, approximately 26% seen once. These data come from a study of blood T cells in healthy people across ages. Study results and caveats: The study could not conclusively compare naive and antigen-experienced cells, given its unsorted PBMCs.

The sample was also reused in another study, on T cells of mothers and their children. That source adds: Healthy Caucasian mothers, a few in number, and their six children were the donors. Each child gave about 3 million TCR beta CDR3 reads (each mother, over 8.5 million).

Sequenced material: blood. This sequence was found in a boy aged 2 to 9 in good health.

This CDR3 is CASSRLASGNEQFF. The DNA of the CDR3 is TGTGCCAGCTCACGTTTGGCTAGCGGAAATGAGCAGTTCTTC. The chain uses TRBV18 and TRBJ2-1; 7 bases are a match to TRBD2. Trimming at V came to 4 bases and at J to 7 bases, leaving 7 bases not matched to a gene. Germline CDR1 reads KGHSH; CDR2 reads LQKENI. The CDR3 sequence is 14 residues long. Variable domain in full (rest from reference TRBV18 and TRBJ2-1): NAGVMQNPRHLVRRRGQEARLRCSPMKGHSHVYWYRQLPEEGLKFMVYLQKENIIDESGMPKERFSAEFPKEGPSILRIQQVVRGDSAAYFCASSRLASGNEQFFGPGTRLTVL.